This TCR beta chain came from a study of blood T cell repertoires in COVID-19. At the level of the study: Sites across the United States, Italy and Spain contributed samples from acute and convalescent COVID-19.

Concerning this clone itself: The junction differs from germline at one of its ends, possibly a read error.

Assignment of participants to cohorts was predicated upon participant-reported clinical history. Before being deemed recovered, Cohort 3 donors had two negative PCRs, clearance, or symptom resolution. Germline values: CDR1 LGHNA, CDR2 YSLEER. The CDR3 contains 12 residues. As handled by the study authors: Amplification with reference gene primers provided the estimates of nucleated cell counts. Data came from immunoSEQ multiplex PCR; TCRdb stores just in-frame clones and leaves some out. From that table come the V and J calls and clone size; the DNA was used to work out D and trimming. Among 190,000 or so clones, more than 65% were seen once, and the ten largest hold 7% to 9%.

This TCR was sampled from a man in his forties who had recovered from COVID-19. The chain carries TRBV4-3 and TRBJ2-7; D is ambiguous. Sequencing used PBMCs or T cells enriched from blood (not recorded which). Here the CDR3 reads CASSHEARVAFF. In DNA, the CDR3 is TGCGCCAGCAGCCATGAAGCCCGGGTGGCCTTCTTC.